This T cell receptor (beta chain) was profiled in a study of blood T cell repertoires in COVID-19. Study-level background: Acute-phase and convalescent COVID-19 samples originated in the United States, Italy and Spain. In each case, the material was cDNA or gDNA derived from T cells, B-cell-depleted T cells, or PBMCs.

Original processing methods: Researchers report that nucleated cell counts were estimated from reference gene primer amplification. Clones were read by immunoSEQ multiplex PCR, and TCRdb kept only the in-frame ones, dropping some. V, J and clone size are those of that table, while D and trimming were read from the DNA. The sample has hundreds of thousands of clones, over 80% seen once. V lost 4 bases and J 2 bases, leaving 15 bases between the germline ends. Per germline, CDR1 SGHRS and CDR2 YFSETQ. The CDR3 is 15 amino acids. The specimen was peripheral blood. J is TRBJ2-5 and V is TRBV5-1; D ambiguous. The sequence came from a man aged 35 to 55 with acute or convalescent COVID-19. The CDR3: CASSTNIPLQETQYF. Here the CDR3 DNA reads TGCGCCAGCAGCACTAACATCCCCCTTCAAGAGACCCAGTACTTC.